These 15 T cell receptor beta chains were all obtained from the same sample, sequenced in a study of CD8+ T cells in alopecia areata. TCR sequencing used cDNA made by reverse transcription of extracted RNA. Data came from immunoSEQ multiplex PCR; TCRdb stores just in-frame clones and leaves some out. The sample holds over 200,000 clones; approximately 52% are singletons and the top ten take 0.45%. Source: CD4+ T cells sorted from blood, taken at week 0. Receptors were obtained from a human donor with alopecia areata.

Many counts were recorded for this clone. The J gene is TRBJ2-7, the V gene TRBV7-8, with unresolved D. The CDR3 is made up of 15 amino acids. Germline CDR1 reads SGHVS; CDR2 reads FQNEAQ. V was clipped by 5 bases and J by 0 bases, with 14 bases between them. The CDR3 DNA reads TGTGCCAGCAGCCTCCGGGCAGAGAGCTCCTACGAGCAGTACTTC. Protein: CASSLRAESSYEQYF. Filled out from reference TRBV7-8 and TRBJ2-7, the complete variable domain reads GAGVSQSPRYKVAKRGQDVALRCDPISGHVSLFWYQQALGQGPEFLTYFQNEAQLDKSGLPSDRFFAERPEGSVSTLKIQRTQQEDSAVYLCASSLRAESSYEQYFGPGTRLTVT.

The CDR3 DNA reads TGTGCCATCAAGGACAGGGATTATGAGCAGTTCTTC. It yields the protein CAIKDRDYEQFF. The chain joins TRBV10-3 to TRBJ2-1; 8 bases are shared with TRBD1. From germline, CDR1 is ENHRY and CDR2 SYGVKD. The ends lost 7 bases at V and 8 bases at J; junction bases unmatched: 4. This CDR3 has 12 amino acids.

The gene calls are TRBV29-1 and TRBJ2-7; 8 nucleotides match TRBD1. Germline V lookup: CDR1 SQVTM, CDR2 ANQGSEA. Unmatched junction bases numbered 3, after V lost 7 bases and J lost 1 base. This CDR3 has 12 residues. CDR3 protein: CSGGDRSYEQYF. The CDR3 bases are TGCAGCGGCGGGGACAGGTCCTACGAGCAGTACTTC.

The chain's CDR3 is CASSVAPSGLSTEQFF. The CDR3 DNA is TGTGCCAGCAGCGTAGCACCTAGCGGTCTTAGTACAGAGCAGTTCTTC. The gene calls are TRBV9 and TRBJ2-1, with 7 bases matching TRBD2. CDR1 is SGDLS, CDR2 YYNGEE, per germline. The V segment lost 0 bases and the J segment 10 bases; nucleotides outside the gene matches: 13. The CDR3 spans 16 residues.

The rearrangement uses TRBV29-1 and TRBJ1-1; no reliable D call. CDR1 and CDR2 from the germline V gene are SQVTM and ANQGSEA. Deletions cut 6 bases from V and 0 bases from J, with 14 bases between. This CDR3 is 14 amino acids long. CDR3 sequence (DNA): TGCAGCGTCACCCCCCCGGTAATGAACACTGAAGCTTTCTTT. It specifies CSVTPPVMNTEAFF.

This sequence joins TRBV6-5 and TRBJ2-7; 9 positions agree with TRBD2. CDR1 MNHEY and CDR2 SVGAGI come from the germline V gene. This CDR3 has 15 amino acids. The V segment lost 5 bases and the J segment 4 bases; nucleotides outside the gene matches: 9. The CDR3 loop is CASSPGSGRLYEQYF. CDR3 coding DNA: TGTGCCAGCAGTCCGGGAAGCGGGAGGTTGTACGAGCAGTACTTC.

The chain carries TRBV29-1 and TRBJ2-2; 7 nucleotides match TRBD2. V trimming: 4 bases; J trimming: 7 bases; junction bases outside the gene matches: 3. The CDR3 sequence is 12 residues long. The germline V gene encodes CDR1 SQVTM and CDR2 ANQGSEA. In DNA, the CDR3 is TGCAGCGTTGGAGAGCGGGGCGGGGAGCTGTTTTTT. This translates into CSVGERGGELFF.

The chain is built from TRBV11-2 and TRBJ2-7; D may be TRBD1 (6 bases). Deletions cut 1 base from V and 5 bases from J, with 12 bases between. The CDR3 is made up of 14 amino acids. Germline V lookup: CDR1 SGHAT, CDR2 FQNNGV. The chain's CDR3 is CASSLVGQQNEQYF. Here the CDR3 DNA reads TGTGCCAGCAGCTTAGTAGGACAGCAGAACGAGCAGTACTTC.

With regard to this clone: The same CDR3 also results from other DNA sequences found in this sample. This chain joins TRBV6-5 and TRBJ1-2; 9 bases are a match to TRBD1. Trimming took 5 bases from V and 4 from J; bases not matched to a gene: 2. The CDR3 consists of 13 residues. Germline V CDR1 and CDR2: MNHEY, SVGAGI. CDR3 sequence: CASSPDRGYGYTF. DNA for the CDR3: TGTGCCAGCAGTCCGGACAGGGGCTATGGCTACACCTTC.

The chain carries TRBV5-1 and TRBJ2-1; possibly TRBD2 for D (6 bases). The CDR3 is 13 amino acids. Per the germline V gene, CDR1 is SGHRS and CDR2 is YFSETQ. With 1 base removed from V and 8 bases from J, the gap between germline ends came to 10 bases. CDR3 sequence: CASSLPRDYEQFF. The CDR3 region has the DNA TGCGCCAGCAGCTTGCCCAGGGACTATGAGCAGTTCTTC.

The chain is built from TRBV30 and TRBJ2-7; 9 nucleotides line up with TRBD2. The CDR3 is made up of 14 amino acids. Trimming at V came to 3 bases and at J to 2 bases, leaving 5 bases not matched to a gene. Germline assignment: CDR1 GTSNPN and CDR2 SVGIG (reference sequence). This chain's CDR3 is CAWRNSGRPYEQYF. CDR3 nucleotides: TGTGCCTGGAGAAATAGCGGGAGACCCTACGAGCAGTACTTC.

The V and J genes are TRBV2 and TRBJ2-7, with 10 bases aligning to TRBD1. The CDR3 has 15 amino acids. J was trimmed by 1 base and V by 6 bases; bases with no gene match: 6. Germline V lookup: CDR1 SNHLY, CDR2 FYNNEI. In DNA form, the CDR3 reads TGTGCCAGCAGGACCCCGGGACAGGGGTCCTACGAGCAGTACTTC. Translating gives CASRTPGQGSYEQYF.

This clone was picked up a small number of times. The rearrangement joins TRBV6-5 to TRBJ2-1; 11 nucleotides line up with TRBD2. This CDR3 is built from 16 residues. V shed 2 bases, J shed 7 bases, and the junction held 7 bases outside the gene matches. Germline V gene sequence: CDR1 MNHEY, CDR2 SVGAGI. The CDR3 sequence is CASSYNLAGGLNEQFF. The CDR3 bases are TGTGCCAGCAGTTACAATTTAGCGGGGGGGTTGAATGAGCAGTTCTTC.

In this sample, this clone turned up once. This chain links TRBV30 with TRBJ1-5, with D possibly TRBD1 on 5 matching bases. The CDR3 is made up of 16 amino acids. Deletions cut 1 base from V and 0 bases from J, with 13 bases between. CDR1 is GTSNPN, CDR2 SVGIG, per germline (reference sequence). The chain's CDR3 is CAWSDGTAYSNQPQHF. The CDR3 coding sequence is TGTGCCTGGAGTGACGGGACCGCGTATAGCAATCAGCCCCAGCATTTT. Combining the CDR3 with reference TRBV30 and TRBJ1-5 gives the whole variable domain SQTIHQWPATLVQPVGSPLSLECTVEGTSNPNLYWYRQAAGRGLQLLFYSVGIGQISSEVPQNLSASRPQDRQFILSSKKLLLSDSGFYLCAWSDGTAYSNQPQHFGDGTRLSIL.

This clone appeared a few times. Different DNA sequences within this sample yield the same CDR3. The rearrangement joins TRBV29-1 to TRBJ1-1; the D is unclear. V lost 2 bases to trimming and J lost 1 base, with 8 bases between them. The CDR3 extends over 13 amino acids. The V gene's germline CDR1 is SQVTM and CDR2 ANQGSEA. This CDR3 reads CSVERQENTEAFF. CDR3 coding DNA: TGCAGCGTTGAACGGCAGGAGAACACTGAAGCTTTCTTT.